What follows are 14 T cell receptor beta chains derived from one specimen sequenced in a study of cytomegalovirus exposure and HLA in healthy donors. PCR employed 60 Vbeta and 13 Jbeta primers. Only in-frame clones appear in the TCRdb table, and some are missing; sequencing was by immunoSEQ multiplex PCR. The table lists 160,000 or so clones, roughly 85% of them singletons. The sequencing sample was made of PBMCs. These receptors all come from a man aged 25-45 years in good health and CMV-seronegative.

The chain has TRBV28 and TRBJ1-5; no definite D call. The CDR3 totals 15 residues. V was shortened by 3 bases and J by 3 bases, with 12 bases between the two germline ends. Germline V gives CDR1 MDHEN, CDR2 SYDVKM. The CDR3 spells CASSFRRSINQPQHF. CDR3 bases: TGTGCCAGCAGTTTTCGGAGGTCGATCAATCAGCCCCAGCATTTT.

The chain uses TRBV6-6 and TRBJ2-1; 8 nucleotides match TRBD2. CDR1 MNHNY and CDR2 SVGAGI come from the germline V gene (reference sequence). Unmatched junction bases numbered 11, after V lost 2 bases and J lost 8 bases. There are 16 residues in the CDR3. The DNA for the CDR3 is TGTGCCAGCAGTTACGAATGGTCTAGCGGGTTCTATGAGCAGTTCTTC. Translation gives CASSYEWSSGFYEQFF.

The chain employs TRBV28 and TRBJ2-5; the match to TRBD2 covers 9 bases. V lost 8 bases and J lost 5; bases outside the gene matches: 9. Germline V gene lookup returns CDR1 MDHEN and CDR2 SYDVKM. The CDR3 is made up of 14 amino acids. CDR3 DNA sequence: TGTGCCAGCGGGCGGGGGGGGATTGCGGAGACCCAGTACTTC. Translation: CASGRGGIAETQYF.

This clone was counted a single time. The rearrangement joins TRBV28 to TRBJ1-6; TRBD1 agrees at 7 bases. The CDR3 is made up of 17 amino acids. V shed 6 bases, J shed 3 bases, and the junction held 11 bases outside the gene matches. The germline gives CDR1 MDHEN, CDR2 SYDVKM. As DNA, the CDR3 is TGTGCCAGCAGCCCCCCGACAGGGAACAACTATAATTCACCCCTCCACTTT. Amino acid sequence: CASSPPTGNNYNSPLHF.

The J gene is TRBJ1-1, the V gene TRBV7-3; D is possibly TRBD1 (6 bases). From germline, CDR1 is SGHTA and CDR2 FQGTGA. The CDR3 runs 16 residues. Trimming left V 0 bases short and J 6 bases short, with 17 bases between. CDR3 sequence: CASSLTGSASGAEAFF. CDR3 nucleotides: TGTGCCAGCAGCTTAACGGGTTCGGCCTCAGGGGCTGAAGCTTTCTTT.

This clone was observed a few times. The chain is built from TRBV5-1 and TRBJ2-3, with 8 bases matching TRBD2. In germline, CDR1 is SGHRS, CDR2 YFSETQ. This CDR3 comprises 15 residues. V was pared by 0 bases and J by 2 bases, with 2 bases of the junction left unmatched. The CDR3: CASSLETSATDTQYF. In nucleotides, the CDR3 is TGCGCCAGCAGCTTGGAGACTAGCGCCACAGATACGCAGTATTTT.

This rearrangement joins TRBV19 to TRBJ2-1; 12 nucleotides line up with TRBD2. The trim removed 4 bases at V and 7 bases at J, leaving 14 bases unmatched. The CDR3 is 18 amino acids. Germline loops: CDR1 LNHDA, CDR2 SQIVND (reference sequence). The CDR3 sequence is CASSRTSGNDRYANEQFF. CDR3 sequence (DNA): TGTGCCAGTAGTAGGACTAGCGGGAACGATCGCTATGCTAATGAGCAGTTCTTC.

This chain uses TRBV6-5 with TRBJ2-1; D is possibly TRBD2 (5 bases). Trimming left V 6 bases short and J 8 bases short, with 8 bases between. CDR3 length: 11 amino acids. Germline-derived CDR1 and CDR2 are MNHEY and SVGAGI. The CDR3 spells CASRKRDEQFF. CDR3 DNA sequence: TGTGCCAGCAGAAAGAGGGATGAGCAGTTCTTC.

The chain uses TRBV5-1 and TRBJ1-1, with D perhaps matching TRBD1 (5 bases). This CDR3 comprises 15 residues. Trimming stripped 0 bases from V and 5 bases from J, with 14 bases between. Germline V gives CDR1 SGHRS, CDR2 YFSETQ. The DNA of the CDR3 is TGCGCCAGCAGCTTGGCCGACAGCAGAGAAACTGAAGCTTTCTTT. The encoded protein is CASSLADSRETEAFF. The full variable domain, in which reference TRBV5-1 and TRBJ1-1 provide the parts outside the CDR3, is KAGVTQTPRYLIKTRGQQVTLSCSPISGHRSVSWYQQTPGQGLQFLFEYFSETQRNKGNFPGRFSGRQFSNSRSEMNVSTLELGDSALYLCASSLADSRETEAFFGQGTRLTVV.

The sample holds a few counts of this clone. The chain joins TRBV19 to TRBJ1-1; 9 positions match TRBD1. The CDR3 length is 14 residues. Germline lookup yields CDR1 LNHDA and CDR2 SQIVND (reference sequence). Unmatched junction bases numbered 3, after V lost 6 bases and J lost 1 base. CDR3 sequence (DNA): TGTGCCAGTAGCCTGGGACAGGGGAACACTGAAGCTTTCTTT. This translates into CASSLGQGNTEAFF.

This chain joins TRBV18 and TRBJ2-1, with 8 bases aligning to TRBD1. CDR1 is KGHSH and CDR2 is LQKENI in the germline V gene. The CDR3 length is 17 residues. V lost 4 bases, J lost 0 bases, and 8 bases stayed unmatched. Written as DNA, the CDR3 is TGTGCCAGCTCACGTACCGGACAGGGTATCTCCTACAATGAGCAGTTCTTC. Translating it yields CASSRTGQGISYNEQFF.

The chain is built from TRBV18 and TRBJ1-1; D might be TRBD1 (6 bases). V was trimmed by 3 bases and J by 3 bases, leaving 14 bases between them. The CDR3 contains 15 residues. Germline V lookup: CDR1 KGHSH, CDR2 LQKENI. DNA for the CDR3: TGTGCCAGCTCACCCTTTCAGGGGCAAGACACTGAAGCTTTCTTT. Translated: CASSPFQGQDTEAFF.

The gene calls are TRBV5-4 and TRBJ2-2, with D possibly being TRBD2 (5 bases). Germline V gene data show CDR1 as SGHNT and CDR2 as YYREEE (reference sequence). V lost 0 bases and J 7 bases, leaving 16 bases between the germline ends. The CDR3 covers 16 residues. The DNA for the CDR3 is TGTGCCAGCAGCTTGGCGAACCTGGGAGCAGGCGGGGAGCTGTTTTTT. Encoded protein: CASSLANLGAGGELFF.

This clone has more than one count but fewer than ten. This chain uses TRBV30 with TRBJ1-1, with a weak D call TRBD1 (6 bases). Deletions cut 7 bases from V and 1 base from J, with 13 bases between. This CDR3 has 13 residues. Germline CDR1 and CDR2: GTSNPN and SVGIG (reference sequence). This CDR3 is CALPGAKNTEAFF. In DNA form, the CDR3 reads TGTGCCTTACCAGGGGCGAAGAACACTGAAGCTTTCTTT. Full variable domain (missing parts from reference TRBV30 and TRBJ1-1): SQTIHQWPATLVQPVGSPLSLECTVEGTSNPNLYWYRQAAGRGLQLLFYSVGIGQISSEVPQNLSASRPQDRQFILSSKKLLLSDSGFYLCALPGAKNTEAFFGQGTRLTVV.